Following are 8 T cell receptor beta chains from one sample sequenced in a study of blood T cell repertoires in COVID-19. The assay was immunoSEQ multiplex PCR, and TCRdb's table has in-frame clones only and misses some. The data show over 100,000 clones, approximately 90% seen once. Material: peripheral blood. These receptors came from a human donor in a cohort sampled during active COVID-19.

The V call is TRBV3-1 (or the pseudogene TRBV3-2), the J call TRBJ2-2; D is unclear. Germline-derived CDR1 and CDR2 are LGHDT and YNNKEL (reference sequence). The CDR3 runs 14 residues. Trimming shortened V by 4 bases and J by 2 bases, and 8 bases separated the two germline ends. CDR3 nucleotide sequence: TGTGCCAGCAGCCTCGACATAAACACCGGGGAGCTGTTTTTT. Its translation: CASSLDINTGELFF.

Here the CDR3 reads CASSLGRVSEAFF. CDR3 nucleotides: TGCGCCAGCAGCTTGGGCAGGGTGTCTGAAGCTTTCTTT. The chain couples TRBV5-1 to TRBJ1-1; D is perhaps TRBD1 (5 bases). CDR3 length equals 13 residues. The V and J ends lost 0 bases and 6 bases respectively, with 9 bases between them. Germline V gene sequence: CDR1 SGHRS, CDR2 YFSETQ.

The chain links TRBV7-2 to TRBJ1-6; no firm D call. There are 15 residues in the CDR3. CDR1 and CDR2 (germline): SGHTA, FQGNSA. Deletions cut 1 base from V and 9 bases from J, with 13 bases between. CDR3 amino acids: CASSLGVKVGSPLHF. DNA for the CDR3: TGTGCCAGCAGCTTAGGTGTAAAAGTCGGTTCACCCCTCCACTTT.

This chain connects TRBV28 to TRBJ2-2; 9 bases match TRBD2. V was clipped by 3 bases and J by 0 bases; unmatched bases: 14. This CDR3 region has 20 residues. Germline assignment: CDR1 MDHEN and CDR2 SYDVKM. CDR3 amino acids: CASSFSRGLASSANTGELFF. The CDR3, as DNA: TGTGCCAGCAGTTTTAGTCGCGGACTAGCGTCCTCCGCGAACACCGGGGAGCTGTTTTTT. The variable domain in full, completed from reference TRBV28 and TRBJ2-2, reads DVKVTQSSRYLVKRTGEKVFLECVQDMDHENMFWYRQDPGLGLRLIYFSYDVKMKEKGDIPEGYSVSREKKERFSLILESASTNQTSMYLCASSFSRGLASSANTGELFFGEGSRLTVL.

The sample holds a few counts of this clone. The CDR3 sequence is CASSDVGTSFGVQYF. For the CDR3, the DNA is TGTGCCAGCAGCGACGTTGGGACTAGCTTCGGCGTGCAGTACTTC. The chain recombines TRBV7-3 with TRBJ2-7; 9 bases map to TRBD2. The CDR3 spans 15 residues. Germline CDR1 is SGHTA and CDR2 is FQGTGA. Trimming removed 5 bases from V and 9 bases from J; junction bases left unmatched: 14.

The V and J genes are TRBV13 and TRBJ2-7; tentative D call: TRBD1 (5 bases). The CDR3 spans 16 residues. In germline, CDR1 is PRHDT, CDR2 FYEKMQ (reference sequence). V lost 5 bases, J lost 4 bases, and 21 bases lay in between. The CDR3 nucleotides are TGTGCCAGCAGCCAAAAAAGGGGCGCCGGATTGTACGAGCAGTACTTC. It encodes CASSQKRGAGLYEQYF.

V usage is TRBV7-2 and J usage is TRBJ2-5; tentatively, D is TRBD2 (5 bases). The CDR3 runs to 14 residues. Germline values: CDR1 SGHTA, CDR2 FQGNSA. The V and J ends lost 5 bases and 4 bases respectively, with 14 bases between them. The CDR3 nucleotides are TGTGCCAGCAGCCCCCAACTAGGTCCAGAGACCCAGTACTTC. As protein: CASSPQLGPETQYF.

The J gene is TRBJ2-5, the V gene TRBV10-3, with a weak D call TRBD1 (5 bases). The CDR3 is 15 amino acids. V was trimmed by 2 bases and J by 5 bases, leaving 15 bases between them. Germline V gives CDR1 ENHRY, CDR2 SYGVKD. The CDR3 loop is CAISEPKQAGETQYF. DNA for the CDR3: TGTGCCATCAGTGAGCCTAAACAGGCCGGGGAGACCCAGTACTTC.